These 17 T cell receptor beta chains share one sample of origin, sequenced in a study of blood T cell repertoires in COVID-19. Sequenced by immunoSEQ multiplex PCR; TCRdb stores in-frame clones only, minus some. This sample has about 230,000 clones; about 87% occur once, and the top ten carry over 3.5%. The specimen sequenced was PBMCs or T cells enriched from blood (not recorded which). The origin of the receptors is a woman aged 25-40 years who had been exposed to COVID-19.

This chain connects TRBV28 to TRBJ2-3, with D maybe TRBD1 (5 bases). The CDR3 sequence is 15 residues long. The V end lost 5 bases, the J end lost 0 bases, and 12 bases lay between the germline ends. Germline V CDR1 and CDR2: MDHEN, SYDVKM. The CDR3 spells CASSKAGPSTDTQYF. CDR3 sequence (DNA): TGTGCCAGCAGTAAGGCAGGGCCTAGCACAGATACGCAGTATTTT.

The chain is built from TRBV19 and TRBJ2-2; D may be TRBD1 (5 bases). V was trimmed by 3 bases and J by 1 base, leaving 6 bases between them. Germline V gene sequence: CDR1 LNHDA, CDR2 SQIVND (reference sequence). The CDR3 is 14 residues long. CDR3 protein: CASSIRENTGELFF. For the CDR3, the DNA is TGTGCCAGTAGTATCAGGGAGAACACCGGGGAGCTGTTTTTT.

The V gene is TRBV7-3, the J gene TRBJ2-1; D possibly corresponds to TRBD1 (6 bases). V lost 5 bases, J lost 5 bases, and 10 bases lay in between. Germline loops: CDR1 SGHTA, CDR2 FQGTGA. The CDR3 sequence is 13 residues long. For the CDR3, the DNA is TGTGCCAGCAGCCCGGACAGCAACAATGAGCAGTTCTTC. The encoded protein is CASSPDSNNEQFF.

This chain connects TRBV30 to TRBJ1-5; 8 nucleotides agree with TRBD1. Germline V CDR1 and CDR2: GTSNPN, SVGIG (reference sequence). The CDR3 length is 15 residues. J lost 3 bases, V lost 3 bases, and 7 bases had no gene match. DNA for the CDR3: TGTGCCTGGAGAGACGGGACAGGCTACAATCAGCCCCAGCATTTT. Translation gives CAWRDGTGYNQPQHF.

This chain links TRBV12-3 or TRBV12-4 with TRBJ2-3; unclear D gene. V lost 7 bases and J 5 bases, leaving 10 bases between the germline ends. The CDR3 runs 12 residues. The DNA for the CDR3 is TGTGCCAGCACGGTAGTCGGAGATACGCAGTATTTT. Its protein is CASTVVGDTQYF.

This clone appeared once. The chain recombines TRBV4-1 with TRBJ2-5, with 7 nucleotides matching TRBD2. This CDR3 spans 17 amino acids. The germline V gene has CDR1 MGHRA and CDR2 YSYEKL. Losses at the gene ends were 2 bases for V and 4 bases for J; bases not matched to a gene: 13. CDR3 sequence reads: CASSQSPGRGSGETQYF. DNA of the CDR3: TGCGCCAGCAGCCAAAGTCCGGGGAGGGGATCTGGAGAGACCCAGTACTTC.

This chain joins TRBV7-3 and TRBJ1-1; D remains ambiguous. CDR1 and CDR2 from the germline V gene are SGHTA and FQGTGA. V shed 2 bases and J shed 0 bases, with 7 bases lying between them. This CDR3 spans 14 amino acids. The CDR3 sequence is CASSLAAVNTEAFF. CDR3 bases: TGTGCCAGCAGCTTAGCGGCGGTGAACACTGAAGCTTTCTTT.

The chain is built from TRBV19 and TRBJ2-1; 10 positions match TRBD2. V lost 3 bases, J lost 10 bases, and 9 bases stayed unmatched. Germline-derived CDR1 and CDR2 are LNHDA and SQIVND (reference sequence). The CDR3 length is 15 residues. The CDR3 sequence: CASSIWTSGPGEQFF. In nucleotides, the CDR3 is TGTGCCAGTAGTATCTGGACTAGCGGCCCAGGGGAGCAGTTCTTC.

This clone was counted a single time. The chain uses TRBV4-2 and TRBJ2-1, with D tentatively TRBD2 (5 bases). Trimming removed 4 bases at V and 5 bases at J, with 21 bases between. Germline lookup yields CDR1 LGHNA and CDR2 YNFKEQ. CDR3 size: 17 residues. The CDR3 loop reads CASSPRFGADINNEQFF. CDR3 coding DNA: TGTGCCAGCAGCCCCCGCTTCGGAGCGGATATTAACAATGAGCAGTTCTTC.

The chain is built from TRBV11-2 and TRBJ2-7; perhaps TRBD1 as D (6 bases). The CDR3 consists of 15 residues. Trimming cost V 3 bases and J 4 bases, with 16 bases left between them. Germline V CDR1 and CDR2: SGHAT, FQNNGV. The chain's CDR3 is CASSLAHRASYEQYF. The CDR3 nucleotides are TGTGCCAGCAGCTTGGCCCACAGGGCGTCGTACGAGCAGTACTTC.

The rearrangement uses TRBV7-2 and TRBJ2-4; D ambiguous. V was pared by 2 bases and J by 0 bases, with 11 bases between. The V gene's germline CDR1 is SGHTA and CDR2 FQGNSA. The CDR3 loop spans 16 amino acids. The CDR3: CASSLRTELAKNIQYF. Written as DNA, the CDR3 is TGTGCCAGCAGCTTACGAACAGAACTAGCCAAAAACATTCAGTACTTC. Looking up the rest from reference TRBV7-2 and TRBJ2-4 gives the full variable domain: GAGVSQSPSNKVTEKGKDVELRCDPISGHTALYWYRQSLGQGLEFLIYFQGNSAPDKSGLPSDRFSAERTGGSVSTLTIQRTQQEDSAVYLCASSLRTELAKNIQYFGAGTRLSVL.

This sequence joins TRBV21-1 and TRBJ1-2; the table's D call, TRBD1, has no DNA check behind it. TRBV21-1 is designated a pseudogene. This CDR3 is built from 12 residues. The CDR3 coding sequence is TGTGCGAGGGACAGAAGATTTTATGGCTACACCTTC. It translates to CARDRRFYGYTF.

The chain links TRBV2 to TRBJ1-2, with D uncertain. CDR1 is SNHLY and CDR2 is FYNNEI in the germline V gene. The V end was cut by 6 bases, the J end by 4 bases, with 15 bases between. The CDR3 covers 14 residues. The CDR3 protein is CASSLDTRGYGYTF. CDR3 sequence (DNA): TGTGCCAGCAGCCTGGATACTCGGGGCTATGGCTACACCTTC.

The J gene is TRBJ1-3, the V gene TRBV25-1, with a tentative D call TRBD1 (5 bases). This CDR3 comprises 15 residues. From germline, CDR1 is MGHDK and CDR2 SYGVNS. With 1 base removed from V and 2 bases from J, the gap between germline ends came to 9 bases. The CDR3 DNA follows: TGTGCCAGCAGTGAATTTGGGGCCCCTGGAAACACCATATATTTT. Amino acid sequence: CASSEFGAPGNTIYF.

The chain's CDR3 is CASSQGQGTQYF. DNA of the CDR3: TGTGCCAGCAGCCAAGGACAGGGAACCCAGTACTTC. The rearrangement links TRBV3-1 (or the pseudogene TRBV3-2) to TRBJ2-5, with 7 bases that match TRBD1. The CDR3 has 12 residues. The V gene end was trimmed by 1 base and the J gene end by 8 bases; junction bases not matched to a gene: 1. The germline V gene encodes CDR1 LGHDT and CDR2 YNNKEL (reference sequence).

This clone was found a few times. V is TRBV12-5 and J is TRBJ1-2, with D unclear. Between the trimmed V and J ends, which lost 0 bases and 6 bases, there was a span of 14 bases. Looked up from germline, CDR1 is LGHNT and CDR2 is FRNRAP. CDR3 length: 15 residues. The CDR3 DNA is TGTGCTAGTGGTTTGGTACCGGGGTTGGAGGATGGCTACACCTTC. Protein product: CASGLVPGLEDGYTF. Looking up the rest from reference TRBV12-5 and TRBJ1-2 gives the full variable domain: DARVTQTPRHKVTEMGQEVTMRCQPILGHNTVFWYRQTMMQGLELLAYFRNRAPLDDSGMPKDRFSAEMPDATLATLKIQPSEPRDSAVYFCASGLVPGLEDGYTFGSGTRLTVV.

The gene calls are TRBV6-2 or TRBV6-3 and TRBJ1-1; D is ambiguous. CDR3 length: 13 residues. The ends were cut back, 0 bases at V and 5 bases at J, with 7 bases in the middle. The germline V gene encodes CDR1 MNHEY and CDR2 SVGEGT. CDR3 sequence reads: CASSYSRGTEAFF. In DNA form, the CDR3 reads TGTGCCAGCAGTTACTCACGAGGAACTGAAGCTTTCTTT.